The source of this T cell receptor (beta chain) is a study of early T cells in non-severe SARS-CoV-2 infection. Each CDR3 protein is one row after TCRdb ran MiXCR on the 5' RACE reads. Of just over 95,000 distinct CDR3 sequences in the sample, approximately 9.9% were seen once. CDR1 SGHDN and CDR2 FVKESK come from the germline V gene. Germline trimming cut 0 bases from V and 0 bases from J; bases unmatched to any gene: 2. The CDR3 length is 15 residues. This clonotype turned up a few times. The sample taken for sequencing was whole blood. The TCR originated in an adult who was a healthcare worker with PCR-confirmed SARS-CoV-2 infection or an uninfected control (not recorded which). This chain joins TRBV14 and TRBJ2-7; 7 nucleotides agree with TRBD2. The CDR3 loop is CASSQDRGSSYEQYF. CDR3 DNA: TGTGCCAGCAGCCAAGATCGCGGGAGCTCCTACGAGCAGTACTTC.